This TCR beta chain was obtained from a study of T cells in Graves' hyperthyroidism and ophthalmopathy. Study findings and constraints: Separating ophthalmopathy from stable hyperthyroidism was achieved by a 13 V-J model.

CDR1 and CDR2 (germline): SNHLY, FYNNEI. V was trimmed by 6 bases and J by 6 bases, leaving 18 bases between them. This CDR3 contains 14 residues. The sample holds many counts of this clonotype. Its antigen is not identified. The source material, RNA transcripts, was used to amplify TCR beta CDR3 regions. First-round RT-PCR with HTBI primers amplified the TCR CDR3 region. TCRdb called the multiplex PCR reads again in MiXCR, with one record for every CDR3 protein. The profile shows about 710,000 distinct CDR3 sequences, over 15% of them singletons. What was sequenced was blood. The receptor's source is a man younger than 30 with Graves' hyperthyroidism. The V gene is TRBV2, the J gene TRBJ2-7; tentative D call: TRBD2 (6 bases). The CDR3 DNA follows: TGTGCCAGCAGGAACCGGGACTCCCTTTCCGAGCAGTACTTC. Amino acids: CASRNRDSLSEQYF.